One TCR beta chain is described in this entry. Antigen unknown. The data belong to a study of T cells expressing NK-cell markers. In the study overall: The authors derived TCR beta repertoires from sorted CD3+CD56+NKG2C+, CD3+CD56+NKG2C- and CD3+CD56-NKG2C+ T cells. Seropositivity for HCMV was found in most of the eight sequenced donors, with one seronegative.

No DNA is given; TCRdb re-called the 5' RACE reads and lists each CDR3 protein once. The sample totals roughly 390,000 distinct CDR3 sequences. Germline V gene sequence: CDR1 SGHTA, CDR2 FQGNSA. This CDR3 contains 18 residues. Findings and limits, study-wide: There remained a lack of clarity about HCMV specificity of expanded NKG2C+ T cell clones.

The sample consisted of blood T cells: a sorted CD56 or NKG2C T cell subset, CD4+ or CD8+ T cells, or bulk PBMC T cells (not recorded which). V usage is TRBV7-2 and J usage is TRBJ2-7; there is no DNA to check the TCRdb D call of TRBD2. This sequence was found in a man aged 18-75 years in good health. CDR3 residues: CASSLRLAGPKRGSEQYF.